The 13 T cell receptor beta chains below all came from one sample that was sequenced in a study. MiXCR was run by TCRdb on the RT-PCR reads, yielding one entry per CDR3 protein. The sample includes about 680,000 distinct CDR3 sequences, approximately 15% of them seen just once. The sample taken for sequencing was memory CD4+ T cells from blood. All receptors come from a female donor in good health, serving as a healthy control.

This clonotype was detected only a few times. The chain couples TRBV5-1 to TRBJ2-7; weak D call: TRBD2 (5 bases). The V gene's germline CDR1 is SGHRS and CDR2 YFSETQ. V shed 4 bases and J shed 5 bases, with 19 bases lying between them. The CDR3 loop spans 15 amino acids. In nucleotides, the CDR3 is TGCGCCAGCAGCGGAGGCTCGAACCGATGGAACGAGCAGTACTTC. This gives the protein CASSGGSNRWNEQYF.

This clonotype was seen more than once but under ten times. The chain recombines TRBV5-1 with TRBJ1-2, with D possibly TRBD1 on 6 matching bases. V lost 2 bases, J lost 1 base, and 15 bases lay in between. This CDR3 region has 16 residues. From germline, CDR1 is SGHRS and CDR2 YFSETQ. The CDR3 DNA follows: TGCGCCAGCAGCTTCGCCGGCGGGGGGCTTAACTATGGCTACACCTTC. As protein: CASSFAGGGLNYGYTF.

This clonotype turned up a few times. The DNA for the CDR3 is TGTGCCAGCAGCTTACTTACCGGGTCACCCCTCCACTTT. It specifies CASSLLTGSPLHF. This chain links TRBV7-8 with TRBJ1-6; D is ambiguous. Germline V gives CDR1 SGHVS, CDR2 FQNEAQ. The CDR3 contains 13 residues. V was pared by 2 bases and J by 10 bases, with 9 bases between.

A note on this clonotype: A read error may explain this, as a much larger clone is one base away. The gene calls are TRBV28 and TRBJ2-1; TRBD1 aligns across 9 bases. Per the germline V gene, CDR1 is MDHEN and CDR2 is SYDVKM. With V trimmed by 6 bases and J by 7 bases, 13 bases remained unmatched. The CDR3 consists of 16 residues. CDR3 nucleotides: TGTGCCAGCAGCTTGGTTCCAGGACAGGGGTGGAATGAGCAGTTCTTC. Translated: CASSLVPGQGWNEQFF.

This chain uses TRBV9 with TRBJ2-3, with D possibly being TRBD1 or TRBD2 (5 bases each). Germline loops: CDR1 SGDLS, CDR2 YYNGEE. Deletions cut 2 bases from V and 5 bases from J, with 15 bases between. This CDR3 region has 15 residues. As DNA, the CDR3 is TGTGCCAGCAGCGTTGGGACCGCTGAGGGAGATACGCAGTATTTT. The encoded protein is CASSVGTAEGDTQYF.

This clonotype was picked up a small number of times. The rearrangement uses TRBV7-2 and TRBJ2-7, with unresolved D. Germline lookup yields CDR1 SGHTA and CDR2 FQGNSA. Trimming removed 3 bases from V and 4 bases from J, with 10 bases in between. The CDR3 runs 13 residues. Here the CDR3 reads CASSFGPFYEQYF. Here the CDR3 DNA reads TGTGCCAGCAGCTTTGGACCGTTTTACGAGCAGTACTTC.

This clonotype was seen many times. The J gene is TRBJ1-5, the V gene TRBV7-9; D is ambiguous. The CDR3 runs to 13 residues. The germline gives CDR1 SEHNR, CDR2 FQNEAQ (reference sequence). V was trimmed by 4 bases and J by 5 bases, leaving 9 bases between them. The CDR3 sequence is CASSSQEDQPQHF. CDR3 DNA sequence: TGTGCCAGCAGCTCCCAGGAGGATCAGCCCCAGCATTTT. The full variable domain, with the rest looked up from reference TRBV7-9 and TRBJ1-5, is DTGVSQNPRHKITKRGQNVTFRCDPISEHNRLYWYRQTLGQGPEFLTYFQNEAQLEKSRLLSDRFSAERPKGSFSTLEIQRTEQGDSAMYLCASSSQEDQPQHFGDGTRLSIL.

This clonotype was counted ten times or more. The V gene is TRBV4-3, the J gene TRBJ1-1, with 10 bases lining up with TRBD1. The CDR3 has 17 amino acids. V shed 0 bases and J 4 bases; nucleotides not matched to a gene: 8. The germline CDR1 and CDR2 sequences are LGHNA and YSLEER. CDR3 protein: CASSQDARQGAVTEAFF. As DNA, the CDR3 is TGCGCCAGCAGCCAAGATGCGCGACAGGGGGCGGTCACTGAAGCTTTCTTT.

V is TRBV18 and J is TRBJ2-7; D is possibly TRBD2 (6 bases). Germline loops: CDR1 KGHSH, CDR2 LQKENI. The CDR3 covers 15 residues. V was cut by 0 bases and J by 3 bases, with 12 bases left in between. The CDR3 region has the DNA TGTGCCAGCTCACCACCGAGCGACGGGAGCTACGAGCAGTACTTC. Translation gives CASSPPSDGSYEQYF.

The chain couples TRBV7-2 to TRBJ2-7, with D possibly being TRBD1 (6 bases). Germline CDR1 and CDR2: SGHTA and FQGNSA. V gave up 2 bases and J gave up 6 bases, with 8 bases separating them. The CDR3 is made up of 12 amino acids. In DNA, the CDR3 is TGTGCCAGCAGCTTACACAGGGCCGAGCAGTACTTC. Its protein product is CASSLHRAEQYF.

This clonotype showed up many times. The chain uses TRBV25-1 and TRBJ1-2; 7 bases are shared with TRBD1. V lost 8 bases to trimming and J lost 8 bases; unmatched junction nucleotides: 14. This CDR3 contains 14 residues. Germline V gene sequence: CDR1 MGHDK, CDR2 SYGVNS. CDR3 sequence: CASGDSYRTGGYTF. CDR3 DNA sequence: TGTGCCAGCGGGGACAGTTACCGAACTGGGGGCTACACCTTC.

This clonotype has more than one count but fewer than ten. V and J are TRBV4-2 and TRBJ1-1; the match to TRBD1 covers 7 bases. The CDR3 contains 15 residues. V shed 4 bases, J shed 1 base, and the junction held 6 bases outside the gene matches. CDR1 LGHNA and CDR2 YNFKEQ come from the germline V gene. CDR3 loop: CASSRHRDRNTEAFF. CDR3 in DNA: TGTGCCAGCAGCCGGCACCGGGACAGGAACACTGAAGCTTTCTTT.

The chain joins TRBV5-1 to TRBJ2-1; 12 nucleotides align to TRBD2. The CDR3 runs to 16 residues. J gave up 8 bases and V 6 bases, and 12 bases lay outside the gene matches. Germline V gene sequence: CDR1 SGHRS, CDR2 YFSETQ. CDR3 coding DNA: TGCGCCAGCATCATGACCCCTAGCGGGAGGGGGGATGAGCAGTTCTTC. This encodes CASIMTPSGRGDEQFF.